One TCR beta chain is described in this entry. Its antigen is currently unknown. Other nucleotide sequences in the sample specify the same CDR3. The sample comes from a study of neoadjuvant anti-PD-1 for oral cavity cancer. The study's findings and limits: Non-responders to neoadjuvant nivolumab had significantly more clonal PBMC T cells than responders.

The V and J ends lost 4 bases and 2 bases, in that order; junction bases with no gene match: 12. CDR3 length: 17 residues. Per germline, CDR1 SGHNT and CDR2 YYREEE (reference sequence). The method was immunoSEQ multiplex PCR; TCRdb's version includes in-frame clones alone and lacks a portion of them. Among more than 8,000 clones listed, approximately 59% were seen once. Time point in this sample: after neoadjuvant nivolumab, at surgical resection. The genes are TRBV5-4 and TRBJ2-3, with 8 bases lining up with TRBD2. Sequencing used PBMCs, obtained after nivolumab (anti-PD-1) treatment. The sequence was collected from a person aged 35-79 years with oral cavity squamous cell carcinoma. As DNA, the CDR3 is TGTGCCAGCAGCCCCCGGGGCGCGGGAGGTATCACAGATACGCAGTATTTT. This translates into CASSPRGAGGITDTQYF.